These T cell receptor beta chains were read from a single sample in a study of control samples from healthy donors and cancer patients. Sequenced by immunoSEQ multiplex PCR; TCRdb stores in-frame clones only, minus some. The table lists fewer than 150,000 clones, roughly 92% of them singletons. The sequencing input was blood. The receptors stem from a woman between 18 and 29 years old in good health. The CDR3 runs from the conserved cysteine through the conserved F or W. A D gene is named only where the DNA matches it firmly. Clone size is stated in some rows and not others, as once, few, many or a class when expanded.

size: NA; J: TRBJ2-2; D: TRBD2; V: TRBV19; CDR3: CASRTWTSGQLLTGELFF; DNA: TGTGCCAGTAGAACCTGGACTAGCGGGCAACTTCTTACCGGGGAGCTGTTTTTT
size: NA; J: TRBJ2-7; D: NA; V: TRBV13; CDR3: CASRSGVSSSYEQYF; DNA: TGTGCCAGCAGGTCAGGGGTTTCCTCCTCCTACGAGCAGTACTTC
size: NA; J: TRBJ2-7; D: NA; V: TRBV27; CDR3: CASSVRVGYEQYF; DNA: TGTGCCAGCAGTGTTAGAGTGGGCTACGAGCAGTACTTC
size: NA; J: TRBJ2-2; D: TRBD1; V: TRBV7-9; CDR3: CASSGTGGFLSGELFF; DNA: TGTGCCAGCAGCGGGACAGGGGGTTTTTTATCCGGGGAGCTGTTTTTT
size: NA; J: TRBJ2-5; D: TRBD1; V: TRBV30; CDR3: CAWIGRGFQETQYF; DNA: TGTGCCTGGATCGGCAGGGGGTTCCAAGAGACCCAGTACTTC
size: NA; J: TRBJ2-7; D: TRBD1; V: TRBV29-1; CDR3: CSVYEGGQGRYEQYF; DNA: TGCAGCGTATATGAGGGAGGACAGGGACGCTACGAGCAGTACTTC
size: NA; J: TRBJ1-1; D: TRBD1; V: TRBV19; CDR3: CASKPGTGLKAFF; DNA: TGTGCCAGTAAACCCGGGACAGGGTTGAAAGCTTTCTTT
size: NA; J: TRBJ2-6; D: TRBD1; V: TRBV7-9; CDR3: CASTLLRDRSSGANVLTF; DNA: TGTGCCAGCACCCTACTCCGGGACAGGAGCTCTGGGGCCAACGTCCTGACTTTC
size: once; J: TRBJ2-3; D: NA; V: TRBV6-2/TRBV6-3; CDR3: CASSYWADTQYF; DNA: TGTGCCAGCAGTTATTGGGCGGATACGCAGTATTTT
size: once; J: TRBJ2-5; D: TRBD2; V: TRBV3-1/TRBV3-2; CDR3: CASSHGGRVQETQYF; DNA: TGTGCCAGCAGCCATGGCGGGAGGGTCCAAGAGACCCAGTACTTC
size: NA; J: TRBJ1-1; D: TRBD1; V: TRBV14; CDR3: CASSQRLTGSKNTEAFF; DNA: TGTGCCAGCAGCCAGAGGTTGACAGGGAGTAAGAACACTGAAGCTTTCTTT
size: once; J: TRBJ2-3; D: TRBD2; V: TRBV13; CDR3: CATNDGRAPTDTQYF; DNA: TGTGCCACCAACGACGGGAGGGCCCCCACAGATACGCAGTATTTT
size: few; J: TRBJ2-2; D: NA; V: TRBV7-9; CDR3: CASNPSSVLETGELFF; DNA: TGTGCCAGCAATCCGTCTAGCGTATTGGAGACCGGGGAGCTGTTTTTT
size: NA; J: TRBJ2-7; D: NA; V: TRBV6-5; CDR3: CAIQQGRGTYEQYF; DNA: TGTGCCATCCAGCAGGGACGGGGGACCTACGAGCAGTACTTC
size: NA; J: TRBJ2-3; D: NA; V: TRBV18; CDR3: CASSPNGLHTDTQYF; DNA: TGTGCCAGCTCACCTAACGGACTTCACACAGATACGCAGTATTTT
size: NA; J: TRBJ2-2; D: NA; V: TRBV7-2; CDR3: CASRPDRMNTGELFF; DNA: TGTGCCAGCAGACCCGACAGAATGAACACCGGGGAGCTGTTTTTT
size: NA; J: TRBJ1-1; D: NA; V: TRBV5-1; CDR3: CASSRQSQGRNTEAFF; DNA: TGCGCCAGCAGCCGGCAATCTCAGGGACGGAACACTGAAGCTTTCTTT
size: NA; J: TRBJ1-4; D: NA; V: TRBV4-1; CDR3: CASSQDLQGLREKLFF; DNA: TGCGCCAGCAGCCAAGATCTACAGGGACTTCGTGAAAAACTGTTTTTT
size: once; J: TRBJ2-5; D: TRBD1; V: TRBV9; CDR3: CASSVGQGAGETQYF; DNA: TGTGCCAGCAGCGTAGGACAGGGGGCTGGAGAGACCCAGTACTTC
size: NA; J: TRBJ2-7; D: NA; V: TRBV15; CDR3: CATSRGRQAYEQYF; DNA: TGTGCCACCAGCAGGGGAAGGCAGGCCTACGAGCAGTACTTC
size: once; J: TRBJ2-5; D: NA; V: TRBV5-4; CDR3: CASSLASRETQYF; DNA: TGTGCCAGCAGCTTGGCCAGCCGGGAAACCCAGTACTTC
size: NA; J: TRBJ1-5; D: NA; V: TRBV28; CDR3: CASRKREGQPQHF; DNA: TGTGCCAGCAGGAAGAGGGAGGGCCAGCCCCAGCATTTT
size: once; J: TRBJ2-4; D: TRBD1; V: TRBV5-1; CDR3: CASSLVTGGPQNIQYF; DNA: TGCGCCAGCAGCTTGGTCACAGGGGGACCTCAAAACATTCAGTACTTC
size: NA; J: TRBJ1-2; D: TRBD1; V: TRBV5-4; CDR3: CASVRQGRIYGYTF; DNA: TGTGCCAGCGTCCGACAGGGCAGGATCTATGGCTACACCTTC
size: NA; J: TRBJ2-2; D: TRBD2; V: TRBV9; CDR3: CASSGGTSGNTGELFF; DNA: TGTGCCAGCAGCGGCGGGACTAGCGGGAACACCGGGGAGCTGTTTTTT
size: once; J: TRBJ1-2; D: NA; V: TRBV5-4; CDR3: CASSSEGPGGYTF; DNA: TGTGCCAGCAGCTCAGAGGGCCCAGGGGGCTACACCTTC
size: NA; J: TRBJ2-5; D: NA; V: TRBV25-1; CDR3: CASGPSQTQYF; DNA: TGTGCCAGCGGACCCTCCCAGACCCAGTACTTC
size: NA; J: TRBJ1-6; D: NA; V: TRBV27; CDR3: CASSLLNSPLHF; DNA: TGTGCCAGCAGTCTCTTAAATTCACCCCTCCACTTT
size: NA; J: TRBJ1-4; D: TRBD1; V: TRBV4-3; CDR3: CASSQGQGARGREKLFF; DNA: TGCGCCAGCAGCCAAGGCCAGGGGGCCAGGGGGCGTGAAAAACTGTTTTTT
size: NA; J: TRBJ2-1; D: NA; V: TRBV3-1/TRBV3-2; CDR3: CASSQANEQFF; DNA: TGTGCCAGCAGCCAAGCGAATGAGCAGTTCTTC
size: NA; J: TRBJ2-7; D: NA; V: TRBV5-6; CDR3: CASSLGLFYEQYF; DNA: TGTGCCAGCAGCTTGGGACTATTCTACGAGCAGTACTTC
size: NA; J: TRBJ2-3; D: TRBD2; V: TRBV10-2; CDR3: CAAAEAGGGDTQYF; DNA: TGCGCCGCCGCGGAGGCGGGGGGGGGAGATACGCAGTATTTT
size: NA; J: TRBJ2-7; D: NA; V: TRBV5-4; CDR3: CASSLGSGVSSYEQYF; DNA: TGTGCCAGCAGCTTGGGGTCAGGGGTGAGCTCCTACGAGCAGTACTTC
size: NA; J: TRBJ1-1; D: TRBD1; V: TRBV5-1; CDR3: CASSLASPGQGENTEAFF; DNA: TGCGCCAGCAGCTTGGCTTCCCCGGGACAGGGAGAGAACACTGAAGCTTTCTTT
size: NA; J: TRBJ2-5; D: NA; V: TRBV7-9; CDR3: CASSFPGRETQYF; DNA: TGTGCCAGCAGCTTCCCAGGGCGAGAGACCCAGTACTTC
size: NA; J: TRBJ2-7; D: NA; V: TRBV7-2; CDR3: CASSYRSYEQYF; DNA: TGTGCCAGCAGCTACCGCTCCTACGAGCAGTACTTC
size: NA; J: TRBJ2-7; D: TRBD2; V: TRBV4-2; CDR3: CASSQRGSGSPYEQYF; DNA: TGTGCCAGCAGCCAAAGGGGAAGCGGGAGCCCGTACGAGCAGTACTTC
size: once; J: TRBJ2-1; D: NA; V: TRBV25-1; CDR3: CASSRGQGGNEQFF; DNA: TGTGCCAGCAGTAGGGGGCAGGGAGGCAATGAGCAGTTCTTC
size: NA; J: TRBJ2-1; D: NA; V: TRBV9; CDR3: CASSFRTVPSYNEQFF; DNA: TGTGCCAGCAGCTTTCGGACAGTCCCTTCCTACAATGAGCAGTTCTTC
size: NA; J: TRBJ1-1; D: NA; V: TRBV9; CDR3: CASSPGPNPTEAFF; DNA: TGTGCCAGCAGCCCGGGCCCCAACCCCACTGAAGCTTTCTTT
size: NA; J: TRBJ1-1; D: NA; V: TRBV5-6; CDR3: CASSLATGQAFF; DNA: TGTGCCAGCAGCTTGGCTACGGGTCAAGCTTTCTTT
size: NA; J: TRBJ1-1; D: NA; V: TRBV30; CDR3: CAWSQIMNTEAFF; DNA: TGTGCCTGGAGTCAAATCATGAACACTGAAGCTTTCTTT
size: NA; J: TRBJ2-1; D: TRBD2; V: TRBV6-5; CDR3: CASSYGLAVINEQFF; DNA: TGTGCCAGCAGTTACGGGCTAGCGGTAATTAATGAGCAGTTCTTC
size: NA; J: TRBJ1-2; D: NA; V: TRBV28; CDR3: CASSLHPQAYGYTF; DNA: TGTGCCAGCAGTTTACATCCCCAAGCCTATGGCTACACCTTC
size: NA; J: TRBJ1-5; D: NA; V: TRBV5-8; CDR3: CASSTEWVQGGGNQPQHF; DNA: TGTGCCAGCAGCACCGAGTGGGTGCAGGGAGGGGGTAATCAGCCCCAGCATTTT
size: NA; J: TRBJ1-1; D: TRBD1; V: TRBV14; CDR3: CASSQDYGQANTEAFF; DNA: TGTGCCAGCAGCCAAGATTATGGACAGGCGAACACTGAAGCTTTCTTT
size: NA; J: TRBJ2-3; D: NA; V: TRBV7-6; CDR3: CASSLKGGAGTDTQYF; DNA: TGTGCCAGCAGCTTAAAGGGGGGGGCCGGCACAGATACGCAGTATTTT
size: NA; J: TRBJ1-3; D: TRBD1; V: TRBV5-6; CDR3: CASSLGWDRGPSGNTIYF; DNA: TGTGCCAGCAGCTTGGGGTGGGACAGGGGACCCTCTGGAAACACCATATATTTT
size: once; J: TRBJ2-3; D: NA; V: TRBV7-3; CDR3: CASSLTGEDTQYF; DNA: TGTGCCAGCAGCTTAACGGGGGAAGATACGCAGTATTTT